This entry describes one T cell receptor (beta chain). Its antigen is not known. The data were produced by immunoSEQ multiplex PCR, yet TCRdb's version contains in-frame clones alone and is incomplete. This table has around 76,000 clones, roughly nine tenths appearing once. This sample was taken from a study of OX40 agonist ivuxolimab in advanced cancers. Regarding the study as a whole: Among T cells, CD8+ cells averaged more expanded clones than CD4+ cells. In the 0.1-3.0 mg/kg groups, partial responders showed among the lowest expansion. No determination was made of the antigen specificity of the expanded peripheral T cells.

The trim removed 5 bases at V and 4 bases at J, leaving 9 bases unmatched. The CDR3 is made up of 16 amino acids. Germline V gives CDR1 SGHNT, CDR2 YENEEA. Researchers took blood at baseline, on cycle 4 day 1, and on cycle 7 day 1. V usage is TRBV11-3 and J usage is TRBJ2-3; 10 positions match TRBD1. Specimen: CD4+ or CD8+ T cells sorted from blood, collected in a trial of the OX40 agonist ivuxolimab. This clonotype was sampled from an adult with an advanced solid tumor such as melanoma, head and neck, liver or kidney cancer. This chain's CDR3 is CASSPGQGMASDTQYF. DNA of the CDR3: TGTGCCAGCAGCCCGGGACAGGGGATGGCATCAGATACGCAGTATTTT.